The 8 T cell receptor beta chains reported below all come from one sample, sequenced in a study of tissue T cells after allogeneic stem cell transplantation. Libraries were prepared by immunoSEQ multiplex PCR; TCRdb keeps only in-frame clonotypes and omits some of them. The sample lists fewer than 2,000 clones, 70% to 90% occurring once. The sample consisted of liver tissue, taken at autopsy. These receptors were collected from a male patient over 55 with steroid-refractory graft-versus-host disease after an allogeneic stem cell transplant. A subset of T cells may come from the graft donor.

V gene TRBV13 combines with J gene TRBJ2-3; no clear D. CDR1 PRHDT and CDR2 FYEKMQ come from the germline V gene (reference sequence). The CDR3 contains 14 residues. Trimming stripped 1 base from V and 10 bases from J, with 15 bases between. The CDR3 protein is CASSLAFRPAAQYF. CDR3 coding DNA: TGTGCCAGCAGCTTAGCTTTTCGGCCAGCTGCGCAGTATTTT.

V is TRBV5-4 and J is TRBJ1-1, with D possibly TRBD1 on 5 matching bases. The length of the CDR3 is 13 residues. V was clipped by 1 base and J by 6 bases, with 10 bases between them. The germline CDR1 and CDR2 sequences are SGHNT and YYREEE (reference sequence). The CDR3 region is CASSLQGSAEAFF. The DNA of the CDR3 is TGTGCCAGCAGCTTGCAGGGTAGCGCTGAAGCTTTCTTT. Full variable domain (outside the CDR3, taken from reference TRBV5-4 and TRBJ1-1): ETGVTQSPTHLIKTRGQQVTLRCSSQSGHNTVSWYQQALGQGPQFIFQYYREEENGRGNFPPRFSGLQFPNYSSELNVNALELDDSALYLCASSLQGSAEAFFGQGTRLTVV.

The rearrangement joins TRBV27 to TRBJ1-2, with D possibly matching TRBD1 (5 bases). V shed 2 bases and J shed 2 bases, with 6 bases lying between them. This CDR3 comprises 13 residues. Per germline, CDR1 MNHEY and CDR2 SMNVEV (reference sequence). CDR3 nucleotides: TGTGCCAGCAGTTTACAGGGAAACTATGGCTACACCTTC. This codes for CASSLQGNYGYTF.

The CDR3 DNA follows: TGTGCCAGCAGTGAAGAGCCCGGGACAGGGGGCTACGAGCAGTACTTC. Amino acids: CASSEEPGTGGYEQYF. The chain joins TRBV25-1 to TRBJ2-7; 11 bases are a match to TRBD1. V shed 2 bases, J shed 3 bases, and the junction held 6 bases outside the gene matches. The CDR3 covers 16 residues. CDR1 and CDR2 (germline): MGHDK, SYGVNS.

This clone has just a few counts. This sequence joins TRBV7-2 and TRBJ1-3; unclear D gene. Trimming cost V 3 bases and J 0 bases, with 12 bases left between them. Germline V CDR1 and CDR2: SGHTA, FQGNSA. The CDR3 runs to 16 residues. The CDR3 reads CASSLGPGNSGNTIYF. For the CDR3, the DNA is TGTGCCAGCAGCTTGGGCCCTGGGAACTCTGGAAACACCATATATTTT.

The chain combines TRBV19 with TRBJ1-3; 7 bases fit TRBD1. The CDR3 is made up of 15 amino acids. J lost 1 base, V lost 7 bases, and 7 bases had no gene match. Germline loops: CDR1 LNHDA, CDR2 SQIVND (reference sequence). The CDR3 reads CASMLPRGSGNTIYF. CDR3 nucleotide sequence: TGTGCCAGTATGCTTCCCAGGGGGTCTGGAAACACCATATATTTT.

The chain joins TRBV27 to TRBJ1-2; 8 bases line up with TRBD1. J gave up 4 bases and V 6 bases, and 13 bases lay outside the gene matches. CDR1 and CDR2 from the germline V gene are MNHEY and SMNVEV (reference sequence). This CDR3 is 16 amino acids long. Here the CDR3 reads CASSLSPGQVAYGYTF. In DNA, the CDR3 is TGTGCCAGCAGCCTCTCCCCGGGACAGGTCGCCTATGGCTACACCTTC.

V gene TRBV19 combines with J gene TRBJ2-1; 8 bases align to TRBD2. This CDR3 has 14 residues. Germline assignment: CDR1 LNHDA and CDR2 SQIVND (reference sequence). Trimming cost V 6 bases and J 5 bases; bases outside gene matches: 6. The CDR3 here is CASRLGGADNEQFF. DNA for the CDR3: TGTGCCAGTAGGCTCGGGGGGGCCGACAATGAGCAGTTCTTC.